The rows below give T cell receptor beta chains drawn from one sample of a study of blood T cell repertoires in COVID-19. The protocol was immunoSEQ multiplex PCR, while the TCRdb copy is restricted to in-frame clones and leaves out a portion. The sample includes some 200,000 clones, roughly 76% of them seen just once. Sequences were obtained from peripheral blood. Receptor source: an elderly woman with COVID-19, enrolled during active disease. CDR3s include the opening cysteine and the closing phenylalanine or tryptophan. Each record gives: V gene, J gene, clone size, D gene, CDR3 protein, CDR3 DNA. D genes are given only for firm matches. Part of the rows lack a size; the others show once, few, many or a class for expanded clones.

V: TRBV18
J: TRBJ2-1
size: few
D: TRBD2
CDR3: CASSPGTRHNEQFF
DNA: TGTGCCAGCTCACCGGGGACTAGACACAATGAGCAGTTCTTC

V: TRBV5-1
J: TRBJ2-2
size: -
D: -
CDR3: CASSLVRETGELFF
DNA: TGCGCCAGCAGCCTCGTGAGGGAAACCGGGGAGCTGTTTTTT

V: TRBV27
J: TRBJ1-2
size: once
D: -
CDR3: CASSSTGSGYGYTF
DNA: TGTGCCAGCAGTTCTACAGGGTCGGGCTATGGCTACACCTTC

V: TRBV28
J: TRBJ2-3
size: -
D: TRBD1
CDR3: CASSLFMDRADTQYF
DNA: TGTGCCAGCAGTTTATTTATGGACAGGGCAGATACGCAGTATTTT

V: TRBV6-5
J: TRBJ2-7
size: once
D: TRBD1
CDR3: CASSWGTGTGGYEQYF
DNA: TGTGCCAGCAGTTGGGGAACCGGGACAGGGGGCTACGAGCAGTACTTC

V: TRBV5-5
J: TRBJ1-5
size: -
D: -
CDR3: CASSLVGDINQPQHF
DNA: TGTGCCAGCAGCTTGGTGGGGGACATTAATCAGCCCCAGCATTTT

V: TRBV28
J: TRBJ2-1
size: -
D: TRBD1
CDR3: CASSTGGPYNEQFF
DNA: TGTGCCAGCAGCACAGGGGGCCCCTACAATGAGCAGTTCTTC

V: TRBV19
J: TRBJ2-1
size: -
D: TRBD2
CDR3: CASSLGLAGGLKQFF
DNA: TGTGCCAGTAGTCTCGGACTAGCGGGGGGTTTGAAGCAGTTCTTC

V: TRBV15
J: TRBJ2-2
size: -
D: TRBD2
CDR3: CATSVPSGSLAGELFF
DNA: TGTGCCACCAGCGTCCCTAGCGGGTCCTTGGCCGGGGAGCTGTTTTTT

V: TRBV12-3/TRBV12-4
J: TRBJ2-3
size: -
D: -
CDR3: CASSSHMDTQYF
DNA: TGTGCCAGCAGTTCTCACATGGATACGCAGTATTTT

V: TRBV11-2
J: TRBJ2-1
size: -
D: TRBD2
CDR3: CASSLVLAGNYNEQFF
DNA: TGTGCCAGCAGCTTAGTACTAGCGGGGAACTACAATGAGCAGTTCTTC

V: TRBV29-1
J: TRBJ1-2
size: -
D: -
CDR3: CSVEPTVFNYGYTF
DNA: TGCAGCGTTGAACCGACAGTTTTTAACTATGGCTACACCTTC

V: TRBV28
J: TRBJ1-6
size: once
D: -
CDR3: CASSLDRSNSPLHF
DNA: TGTGCCAGCAGTTTGGACAGATCCAATTCACCCCTCCACTTT

V: TRBV7-2
J: TRBJ2-5
size: -
D: -
CDR3: CASSLRAGQETQYF
DNA: TGTGCCAGCAGCTTACGGGCAGGGCAAGAGACCCAGTACTTC

V: TRBV3-1/TRBV3-2
J: TRBJ1-3
size: -
D: -
CDR3: CASSMTGLSGNTIYF
DNA: TGTGCCAGCAGCATGACAGGTCTCTCTGGAAACACCATATATTTT

V: TRBV10-3
J: TRBJ2-7
size: -
D: -
CDR3: CAISESPAGYEQYF
DNA: TGTGCCATCAGTGAGTCTCCCGCGGGGTACGAGCAGTACTTC

V: TRBV10-3
J: TRBJ2-7
size: -
D: -
CDR3: CAISEDSRFYEQYF
DNA: TGTGCCATCAGTGAGGACAGCCGCTTCTACGAGCAGTACTTC

V: TRBV6-2/TRBV6-3
J: TRBJ2-7
size: -
D: TRBD2
CDR3: CASSYSGGTSGLQYF
DNA: TGTGCCAGCAGTTACTCCGGTGGGACTAGCGGCCTACAGTACTTC

V: TRBV5-5
J: TRBJ1-6
size: few
D: TRBD1
CDR3: CASSLADRVISPLHF
DNA: TGTGCCAGCAGCCTCGCGGACAGGGTCATCTCACCCCTCCACTTT

V: TRBV3-1/TRBV3-2
J: TRBJ2-1
size: -
D: TRBD2
CDR3: CASSPETSGGYEQFF
DNA: TGTGCCAGCAGCCCAGAGACTAGCGGGGGATATGAGCAGTTCTTC

V: TRBV28
J: TRBJ2-1
size: -
D: -
CDR3: CASSLTQGWYNEQFF
DNA: TGTGCCAGCAGCCTGACCCAGGGTTGGTACAATGAGCAGTTCTTC

V: TRBV4-2
J: TRBJ2-3
size: -
D: TRBD2
CDR3: CASSSWGSGRADTQYF
DNA: TGTGCCAGCAGCTCCTGGGGTAGCGGGAGGGCAGATACGCAGTATTTT

V: TRBV24-1
J: TRBJ1-1
size: -
D: TRBD1
CDR3: CATSDPDRGTEAFF
DNA: TGTGCCACCAGTGACCCCGACAGGGGTACTGAAGCTTTCTTT

V: TRBV7-2
J: TRBJ2-3
size: -
D: TRBD2
CDR3: CASSPGPGGKDTQYF
DNA: TGTGCCAGCAGCCCTGGCCCCGGGGGGAAAGATACGCAGTATTTT

V: TRBV9
J: TRBJ1-1
size: -
D: -
CDR3: CASSVDGRVNTEAFF
DNA: TGTGCCAGCAGCGTAGATGGGCGGGTGAACACTGAAGCTTTCTTT

V: TRBV11-3
J: TRBJ2-5
size: -
D: -
CDR3: CASSLNLGPYQETQYF
DNA: TGTGCCAGCAGCTTAAATCTGGGGCCCTATCAAGAGACCCAGTACTTC

V: TRBV14
J: TRBJ1-1
size: -
D: TRBD1
CDR3: CASSRTAGQLNTEAFF
DNA: TGTGCCAGCAGCCGTACGGCGGGACAGCTGAACACTGAAGCTTTCTTT

V: TRBV3-1/TRBV3-2
J: TRBJ2-2
size: -
D: -
CDR3: CASSRQYPLDTGELFF
DNA: TGTGCCAGCAGCCGACAGTACCCTCTCGACACCGGGGAGCTGTTTTTT

V: TRBV12-1
J: TRBJ2-7
size: -
D: -
CDR3: CASRVRGLAAYEQYF
DNA: TGTGCCAGCAGAGTTCGGGGACTAGCGGCCTACGAGCAGTACTTC

V: TRBV18
J: TRBJ1-2
size: -
D: TRBD1
CDR3: CASSSRTGNYGYTF
DNA: TGTGCCAGCTCATCACGGACAGGGAACTATGGCTACACCTTC

V: TRBV6-5
J: TRBJ1-1
size: -
D: TRBD1
CDR3: CASNRDRGLEAFF
DNA: TGTGCCAGCAACCGGGACAGGGGCCTTGAAGCTTTCTTT

V: TRBV6-5
J: TRBJ1-5
size: few
D: -
CDR3: CASSQGSYSNQPQHF
DNA: TGTGCCAGCAGCCAAGGGAGCTATAGCAATCAGCCCCAGCATTTT

V: TRBV7-2
J: TRBJ2-7
size: few
D: -
CDR3: CASSLEASEGYEQYF
DNA: TGTGCCAGCAGCTTAGAGGCTAGCGAGGGGTACGAGCAGTACTTC

V: TRBV6-2/TRBV6-3
J: TRBJ2-7
size: -
D: TRBD1
CDR3: CASSYYAGTALDEQYF
DNA: TGTGCCAGCAGTTACTACGCCGGGACAGCCCTTGACGAGCAGTACTTC

V: TRBV4-1
J: TRBJ2-7
size: -
D: -
CDR3: CASSQEPGERYEQYF
DNA: TGCGCCAGCAGCCAAGAACCGGGAGAGAGGTACGAGCAGTACTTC

V: TRBV7-9
J: TRBJ2-5
size: -
D: TRBD2
CDR3: CASSKAEGREGKTQYF
DNA: TGTGCCAGCAGCAAGGCGGAGGGGAGGGAAGGGAAGACCCAGTACTTC

V: TRBV7-2
J: TRBJ1-1
size: -
D: TRBD1
CDR3: CASSSRGRDTEAFF
DNA: TGTGCCAGCAGCTCCAGGGGGCGGGACACTGAAGCTTTCTTT

V: TRBV7-9
J: TRBJ2-1
size: -
D: -
CDR3: CASSLGVGGDNEQFF
DNA: TGTGCCAGCAGCTTAGGTGTCGGCGGGGACAATGAGCAGTTCTTC

V: TRBV30
J: TRBJ1-1
size: -
D: TRBD1
CDR3: CAWSGGTGRTEAFF
DNA: TGTGCCTGGAGTGGAGGGACAGGACGGACTGAAGCTTTCTTT

V: TRBV7-6
J: TRBJ2-2
size: -
D: TRBD2
CDR3: CASSSTLLAGGTGELFF
DNA: TGTGCCAGCAGCTCCACCCTACTAGCGGGAGGGACCGGGGAGCTGTTTTTT

V: TRBV27
J: TRBJ1-4
size: -
D: -
CDR3: CASSRFRGGFNEKLFF
DNA: TGTGCCAGCAGTCGGTTTAGGGGGGGGTTTAATGAAAAACTGTTTTTT

V: TRBV3-1/TRBV3-2
J: TRBJ2-5
size: -
D: -
CDR3: CASSLGFQETQYF
DNA: TGTGCCAGCAGCCTCGGGTTCCAAGAGACCCAGTACTTC

V: TRBV6-5
J: TRBJ1-4
size: -
D: -
CDR3: CASRRGRANEKLFF
DNA: TGTGCCAGCAGGCGGGGGAGGGCTAATGAAAAACTGTTTTTT

V: TRBV7-5
J: TRBJ1-6
size: -
D: -
CDR3: CVRIEGGTEPNSPLHF
DNA: TGTGTCAGAATCGAAGGGGGAACAGAGCCTAATTCACCCCTCCACTTT